This T cell receptor beta chain was recorded in a study of cytomegalovirus exposure and HLA in healthy donors. The study, taken as a whole, reports: Some V segments, TRBV6-2 and TRBV6-3 among them, were indistinguishable and were therefore excluded. Association of a missense DCLRE1C variant with TCR beta V- and J-gene trimming was reported in a later analysis. Clonal expansion was found to be greater in HLA-associated TCR beta chains than in equally common others in a later analysis.

This PCR relied on a set of 60 Vbeta primers and 13 Jbeta primers. This table comes from immunoSEQ multiplex PCR, and its TCRdb copy is limited to in-frame clones, with some not included. This sample has roughly 200,000 clones, with more than 75% found just once. Healthy people donating bone marrow made up the donors. The CDR3 contains 16 residues. Germline-derived CDR1 and CDR2 are WNHNN and SYGVQD (reference sequence). V dropped 3 bases and J dropped 2; count of bases not matched to a gene: 8. For this clone: Its antigen remains unidentified.

This TCR was recovered from a woman between 25 and 40 years old in good health and CMV-seropositive. Material for sequencing was PBMCs. This sequence joins TRBV10-1 and TRBJ2-3; 7 bases align to TRBD2. The CDR3 protein is CASSDGRGLLTDTQYF. The DNA of the CDR3 is TGCGCCAGCAGTGATGGGAGGGGACTCCTCACAGATACGCAGTATTTT.